These T cell receptor beta chains were read from a single sample in a study of T-cell memory formation after mild COVID-19. TCRdb reanalysed the 5' RACE reads using MiXCR and keeps one entry per CDR3 protein. The table shows approximately 190,000 distinct CDR3 sequences, with 15% to 20% occurring only once. The source material was PBMCs or a T cell subset sorted from them (not recorded which). Receptors were obtained from an adult woman who had mild COVID-19 (a few samples of this study predate the infection). Cell type and time point are not known. The CDR3 runs from the conserved cysteine through the conserved F or W. The D gene is left open where the match is weak. Expanded clones are given a class, and other clones once, few, many or no size at all.

v_gene	abundance	d_gene	j_gene	CDR3nt	CDR3aa
TRBV18	few	TRBD1	TRBJ2-1	TGTGCCAGCTCACCACCGGCAGGGGGCGGTGAGCAGTTCTTC	CASSPPAGGGEQFF
TRBV12-3/TRBV12-4	NA	TRBD1	TRBJ1-2	TGTGCCAGCAGTTTCGGGCAGGGGGCGATCTATGGCTACACCTTC	CASSFGQGAIYGYTF
TRBV4-3	few	TRBD1	TRBJ1-2	TGCGCCAGCAGCCAATTCCGGACAGGAAGCGGCGGCTACACCTTC	CASSQFRTGSGGYTF
TRBV3-1	NA	NA	TRBJ2-1	TGTGCCAGCAGCCAATCGAGGAGGCAGTTCTTC	CASSQSRRQFF
TRBV6-6	few	NA	TRBJ2-3	TGTGCCAGCAGTTACGGTTCTAGGAACTCAGATACGCAGTATTTT	CASSYGSRNSDTQYF
TRBV7-9	few	TRBD1	TRBJ1-5	TGTGCCAGCAGCCACGGGACAGGGGATCAGCCCCAGCATTTT	CASSHGTGDQPQHF
TRBV7-9	NA	NA	TRBJ1-5	TGTGCCAGCAGCTTGGCAAGGAGGCTGGAACCTGATCAGCCCCAGCATTTT	CASSLARRLEPDQPQHF
TRBV11-2	few	NA	TRBJ2-3	TGTGCCAGCAGCTTAGGGGGGTCCTGGAAAGATACGCAGTATTTT	CASSLGGSWKDTQYF
TRBV5-1	many	NA	TRBJ2-1	TGCGCCAGCAGCTTGAGAGACAATGAGCAGTTCTTC	CASSLRDNEQFF
TRBV7-2	NA	NA	TRBJ1-1	TGTGCCAGCAGCTTAGTGTTTCGGACTGAAGCTTTCTTT	CASSLVFRTEAFF
TRBV6-5	NA	TRBD2	TRBJ2-7	TGTGCCACCTCCTTAGCGGGGGGGCATCTCGAGCAGTACTTC	CATSLAGGHLEQYF
TRBV2	NA	NA	TRBJ1-2	TGTGCCAGCAGTGAGCAGGGAGTTAACTATGGCTACACCTTC	CASSEQGVNYGYTF
TRBV24-1	NA	TRBD2	TRBJ2-5	TGTGCCACCAGTGACATACTAGCGGCTGAAGAGACCCAGTACTTC	CATSDILAAEETQYF
TRBV7-9	many	NA	TRBJ1-1	TGTGCCAGCACCCAAATAGGGAGTAGGGCTGAAGCTTTCTTT	CASTQIGSRAEAFF
TRBV11-3	NA	TRBD1	TRBJ2-7	TGTGCCAGCAGCTCCAGTCCGGGACAGGGGGCCGAGCAGTACTTC	CASSSSPGQGAEQYF
TRBV12-3/TRBV12-4	few	NA	TRBJ1-6	TGTGCCAGCAGCGACAGATTCTCACCCCTCCACTTT	CASSDRFSPLHF
TRBV7-6	NA	NA	TRBJ1-1	TGTGCCAGCAGCTCCGGACGGACGTGGACTGAAGCTTTCTTT	CASSSGRTWTEAFF
TRBV12-3/TRBV12-4	NA	NA	TRBJ1-1	TGTGCCAGCAGTTCAGGGGTGCACACTGAAGCTTTCTTT	CASSSGVHTEAFF
TRBV9	NA	NA	TRBJ1-1	TGTGCCAGCAGCGTGGACACTATGAACACTGAAGCTTTCTTT	CASSVDTMNTEAFF
TRBV10-3	NA	NA	TRBJ1-1	TGTGCCATCAGCTCGAACGGGCGGAACACTGAAGCTTTCTTT	CAISSNGRNTEAFF
TRBV5-1	few	NA	TRBJ2-7	TGCGCCAGCAGCCCATCACTAGCCGGAGTCCCCTACGAGCAGTACTTC	CASSPSLAGVPYEQYF
TRBV19	few	NA	TRBJ2-2	TGTGCCAGTACCCGAGTGGAACAGGGCGCCGGGGAGCTGTTTTTT	CASTRVEQGAGELFF
TRBV5-1	NA	NA	TRBJ2-5	TGCGCCAGCAGCTTCTTCCTAGACGAAGAGACCCAGTACTTC	CASSFFLDEETQYF
TRBV7-9	few	NA	TRBJ2-2	TGTGCCAGCAGCTTTTGGGAGAACACCGGGGAGCTGTTTTTT	CASSFWENTGELFF
TRBV14	NA	NA	TRBJ2-4	TGTGCCAGCAGCCCTTGGGGGGGCTGGGTGAACATTCAGTACTTC	CASSPWGGWVNIQYF
TRBV19	many	NA	TRBJ2-1	TGTGCCAGTAGCAACGGGAATTACAATGAGCAGTTCTTC	CASSNGNYNEQFF
TRBV7-6	NA	NA	TRBJ1-1	TGTGCCAGCAGCAGACGAGATTCATCTGAAGCTTTCTTT	CASSRRDSSEAFF
TRBV12-3/TRBV12-4	few	TRBD1	TRBJ1-1	TGTGCCAGCAGTCAGGGACAGGGGGCGGACACTGAAGCTTTCTTT	CASSQGQGADTEAFF
TRBV12-3/TRBV12-4	few	NA	TRBJ1-5	TGTGCCAGCAGTGACACCAGTAGCAATCAGCCCCAGCATTTT	CASSDTSSNQPQHF
TRBV5-1	NA	TRBD1	TRBJ1-4	TGCGCCAGCAGCCCGGGGACAGGTACCGAAAAACTGTTTTTT	CASSPGTGTEKLFF
TRBV5-5	NA	NA	TRBJ2-2	TGTGCCAGCAGCTTGGACCTTTTTCAGGTCGGGGAGCTGTTTTTT	CASSLDLFQVGELFF
TRBV15	NA	NA	TRBJ2-3	TGTGCCACCAGCAGAGGTGCCGGGACTACAGATACGCAGTATTTT	CATSRGAGTTDTQYF
TRBV7-6	few	TRBD2	TRBJ2-5	TGTGCCAGCCAGCGTCTAGCGGGGGCCCAAGAGACCCAGTACTTC	CASQRLAGAQETQYF